The 11 T cell receptor beta chains listed next were all sequenced from one sample in a study of T cells in Graves' hyperthyroidism and ophthalmopathy. Template material for amplifying TCR beta CDR3 regions consisted of RNA transcripts. An initial round of RT-PCR targeting the TCR CDR3 relied on the HTBI primer set. In TCRdb, the multiplex PCR reads were re-called with MiXCR into one record per CDR3 protein. The sample consists of 550,000 to 600,000 distinct CDR3 sequences, over 15% of them appearing once. Sequenced: blood. The receptors were gathered from a woman aged 18 to 35 with Graves' hyperthyroidism.

This clonotype has ten or more counts. The chain carries TRBV20-1 and TRBJ2-1; D ambiguous. This CDR3 region has 15 residues. V was pared by 0 bases and J by 2 bases, with 11 bases between. Germline CDR1 is DFQATT and CDR2 is SNEGSKA (reference sequence). Written as DNA, the CDR3 is TGCAGTGCTAGAGATCACCGACAAACCTACAATGAGCAGTTCTTC. Its translation: CSARDHRQTYNEQFF.

This clonotype has only a few counts. This sequence joins TRBV12-5 and TRBJ2-1; 9 nucleotides match TRBD1. J lost 3 bases, V lost 1 base, and 4 bases had no gene match. Germline CDR1 and CDR2: LGHNT and FRNRAP. The CDR3 has 16 residues. This CDR3 is CASGLDRGRVYNEQFF. CDR3 sequence (DNA): TGTGCTAGTGGTTTGGACAGGGGGCGTGTCTACAATGAGCAGTTCTTC.

The genes are TRBV7-9 and TRBJ2-7; 8 bases fit TRBD2. Germline V lookup: CDR1 SEHNR, CDR2 FQNEAQ (reference sequence). This CDR3 region has 14 residues. After removal of 1 base from V and 6 bases from J, the junction contained 5 bases not matched to a gene. The CDR3 DNA follows: TGTGCCAGCAGCTTAGTAGCGGGACCGTCCGAGCAGTACTTC. As protein: CASSLVAGPSEQYF.

In its sample, this clonotype was seen many times. DNA for the CDR3: TGTGCCAGTAGTACCCTAGATTCCTCCTACAATGAGCAGTTCTTC. Protein sequence: CASSTLDSSYNEQFF. The rearrangement links TRBV19 to TRBJ2-1; D is unclear. Germline CDR1 LNHDA, CDR2 SQIVND (reference sequence). The length of the CDR3 is 15 residues. V gave up 4 bases and J gave up 0 bases, with 10 bases separating them.

This clonotype came up many times. The rearrangement joins TRBV20-1 to TRBJ2-5, with TRBD1 as a possible D gene (6 bases). CDR1 and CDR2 (germline): DFQATT, SNEGSKA (reference sequence). The CDR3 runs 14 residues. The V end was cut by 5 bases, the J end by 4 bases, with 17 bases between. The CDR3 here is CSAPFRGKRETQYF. CDR3 nucleotide sequence: TGCAGTGCTCCTTTTAGGGGGAAGCGAGAGACCCAGTACTTC.

The chain uses TRBV15 and TRBJ2-3; 8 bases map to TRBD1. CDR3 length equals 13 residues. V shed 4 bases and J 4 bases; nucleotides not matched to a gene: 1. Germline loops: CDR1 LNHNV, CDR2 YYDKDF (reference sequence). CDR3 nucleotide sequence: TGTGCCACCAGCACAGGGGGCGCAGATACGCAGTATTTT. This translates into CATSTGGADTQYF.

This clonotype was recorded many times. The chain uses TRBV30 and TRBJ2-7; 10 bases map to TRBD2. The V gene's germline CDR1 is GTSNPN and CDR2 SVGIG (reference sequence). The CDR3 is 15 residues long. The junction had 6 bases not matched to a gene; V was cut back by 4 bases and J by 0 bases. The CDR3 reads CAWTGAGGYSYEQYF. The CDR3 DNA reads TGTGCCTGGACCGGAGCGGGAGGGTACTCCTACGAGCAGTACTTC.

This chain uses TRBV27 with TRBJ1-5; 8 nucleotides agree with TRBD1. With 5 bases clipped from V and 1 base from J, the junction kept 4 bases outside the gene matches. The germline gives CDR1 MNHEY, CDR2 SMNVEV (reference sequence). The CDR3 is 15 amino acids. CDR3 amino acids: CASSDRGRSNQPQHF. Here the CDR3 DNA reads TGTGCCAGCAGTGACAGGGGCCGGAGCAATCAGCCCCAGCATTTT.

This clonotype was seen repeatedly, ten times or more. This chain connects TRBV3-1 to TRBJ1-2; D is unresolved. The CDR3 runs 14 residues. V gave up 1 base and J gave up 5 bases, with 11 bases separating them. Germline CDR1 reads LGHDT; CDR2 reads YNNKEL (reference sequence). The CDR3, as DNA: TGTGCCAGCAGCCAAGTTCGGGGTGGGTATGGCTACACCTTC. It is translated as CASSQVRGGYGYTF.

This clonotype was picked up many times. This chain connects TRBV12-3 or TRBV12-4 to TRBJ2-3; D might be TRBD2 (5 bases). V was shortened by 5 bases and J by 1 base, with 10 bases between the two germline ends. The CDR3 consists of 14 residues. DNA for the CDR3: TGTGCCAGCAGTCCCGCCGGGGGCACAGATACGCAGTATTTT. It is translated as CASSPAGGTDTQYF.

V gene TRBV4-2 combines with J gene TRBJ1-2, with D perhaps matching TRBD1 (6 bases). CDR3 length: 16 amino acids. From germline, CDR1 is LGHNA and CDR2 YNFKEQ. V was pared by 0 bases and J by 6 bases, with 17 bases between. The CDR3 coding sequence is TGTGCCAGCAGCCAAGATGGCCGGGACACGAACCATGGCTACACCTTC. The encoded protein is CASSQDGRDTNHGYTF.